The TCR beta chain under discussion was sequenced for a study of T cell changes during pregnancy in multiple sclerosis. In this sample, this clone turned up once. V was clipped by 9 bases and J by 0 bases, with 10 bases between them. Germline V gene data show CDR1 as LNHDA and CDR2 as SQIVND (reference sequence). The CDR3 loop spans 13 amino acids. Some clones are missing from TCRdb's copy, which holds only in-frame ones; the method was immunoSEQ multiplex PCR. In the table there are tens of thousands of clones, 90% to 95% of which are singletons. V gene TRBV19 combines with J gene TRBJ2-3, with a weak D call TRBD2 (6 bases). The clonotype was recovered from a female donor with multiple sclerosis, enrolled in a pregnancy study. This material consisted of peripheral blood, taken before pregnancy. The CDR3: CASAGSSTDTQYF. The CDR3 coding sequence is TGTGCCAGCGCGGGGAGTAGCACAGATACGCAGTATTTT. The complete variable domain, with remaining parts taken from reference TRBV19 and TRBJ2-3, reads DGGITQSPKYLFRKEGQNVTLSCEQNLNHDAMYWYRQDPGQGLRLIYYSQIVNDFQKGDIAEGYSVSREKKESFPLTVTSAQKNPTAFYLCASAGSSTDTQYFGPGTRLTVL.